This T cell receptor (beta chain) stems from a study of blood T cell repertoires in COVID-19. Study at large: T cells, B-cell-depleted T cells, or PBMCs provided the cDNA or gDNA that served as material.

This CDR3 is 16 amino acids long. Germline loops: CDR1 SGHAT, CDR2 FQDESV (reference sequence). V was pared by 3 bases and J by 0 bases, with 4 bases of the junction left unmatched. TCRdb's copy holds only in-frame clones and misses some; the assay was immunoSEQ multiplex PCR. The profile shows 30,000 to 40,000 clones, around nine tenths of them singletons. The sequence was obtained from a human donor in a cohort sampled during active COVID-19. Source material: peripheral blood. The chain links TRBV11-1 to TRBJ2-3; the match to TRBD2 covers 9 bases. In DNA, the CDR3 is TGTGCCAGCAGCTTGACTAGCGGAACTAGCACAGATACGCAGTATTTT. This codes for CASSLTSGTSTDTQYF. The full variable domain, in which reference TRBV11-1 and TRBJ2-3 provide the parts outside the CDR3, is EAEVAQSPRYKITEKSQAVAFWCDPISGHATLYWYRQILGQGPELLVQFQDESVVDDSQLPKDRFSAERLKGVDSTLKIQPAELGDSAMYLCASSLTSGTSTDTQYFGPGTRLTVL.